Listed below are T cell receptor beta chains from one sample, sequenced in a study of patients and donors after allogeneic stem cell transplantation. TCRdb recomputed calls from the RT-PCR reads with MiXCR, one row per CDR3 protein. The repertoire holds about 960,000 distinct CDR3 sequences, about a sixth seen once, with around 6% in the top ten. Sample: blood, either unsorted or a sorted T cell fraction (not recorded which). The receptors stem from a human donor who was either an allogeneic HSCT recipient or a stem cell or donor lymphocyte infusion donor (not recorded which). It is not recorded whose cells these are; they may come from a transplant donor. The conserved cysteine and the conserved F or W are not part of the CDR3 here.

cdr3_aa v_call
ASTPGLAAADTQY TRBV28
ASSLTLQRLSNQPQH TRBV12-3/TRBV12-4
ASSESLAGAYEQY TRBV25-1
ASSSFRDRGRESYEQY TRBV12-3/TRBV12-4
ASSYGYQETQY TRBV6-2/TRBV6-3
SGQGSYEQY TRBV29-1
ASSQIILSYNEQF TRBV14
SVELGGRAYEQY TRBV29-1
SANPTGGRNIQY TRBV20-1
ASSRTDRVTEAF TRBV5-5
ASSLGYYETQY TRBV7-7
ATSERENTEAF TRBV24-1
ASSGEGGNITFWETQY TRBV11-2
ASSPPPGGTEAF TRBV18
ASSYSPGNEKLF TRBV6-5
ASSQDRLAGASDTQY TRBV4-1
SARRTDTYGYT TRBV20-1
ASSFGDTRRHEQF TRBV5-1
ASSLLTGFGTGELF TRBV7-9
SASGLEGSYGYT TRBV20-1
ATSRTSTYEQY TRBV15
ASSQEWGGSQNEQF TRBV4-2
AIGQGGLYEQY TRBV24-1
ASSQTLGNEKLF TRBV5-1
ASSLFSRPNSNQPQH TRBV5-6
ASTTHRGWTGELF TRBV6-1
SVGREEGALWF TRBV29-1
ASSYSRLAGGTDTQY TRBV6-5
ASSFGRGGRETQY TRBV12-3/TRBV12-4
ASSSNTGGRDQPQH TRBV7-2
ASRSGTGNTIY TRBV5-1